Each of the 23 T cell receptor beta chains below was sequenced from the same sample in a study of OX40 agonist ivuxolimab in advanced cancers. Only in-frame clones appear in the TCRdb table, and some are missing; sequencing was by immunoSEQ multiplex PCR. The sample records around 79,000 clones, about 82% being singletons. Specimen: CD4+ or CD8+ T cells sorted from blood, collected in a trial of the OX40 agonist ivuxolimab. The source is an adult with an advanced solid tumor such as melanoma, head and neck, liver or kidney cancer.

The rearrangement uses TRBV14 and TRBJ2-3, with a weak D call TRBD1 (5 bases). Trimming pared 1 base from V and 2 bases from J, leaving 10 bases between. Germline CDR1 is SGHDN and CDR2 is FVKESK. This CDR3 has 15 amino acids. CDR3 loop: CASSQGAGNTDTQYF. CDR3 nucleotide sequence: TGTGCCAGCAGCCAAGGGGCAGGGAACACAGATACGCAGTATTTT.

This clone was observed a single time. The chain carries TRBV7-9 and TRBJ2-4, with 8 nucleotides matching TRBD1. The CDR3 runs to 14 residues. Looked up from germline, CDR1 is SEHNR and CDR2 is FQNEAQ (reference sequence). V shed 5 bases and J 6 bases; nucleotides not matched to a gene: 6. CDR3 residues: CASSPTGQGNIQYF. The CDR3 bases are TGTGCCAGCAGCCCGACCGGACAGGGAAACATTCAGTACTTC.

This clone was counted between two and nine times. The chain couples TRBV18 to TRBJ2-5; 7 nucleotides line up with TRBD1. Germline assignment: CDR1 KGHSH and CDR2 LQKENI. This CDR3 has 15 amino acids. Losses at the gene ends were 6 bases for V and 4 bases for J; bases not matched to a gene: 11. The CDR3 bases are TGTGCCAGCTCTACAAACACAGGGGTAGGAGAGACCCAGTACTTC. Translated: CASSTNTGVGETQYF.

The gene calls are TRBV18 and TRBJ1-1; no definite D call. There are 14 residues in the CDR3. V was cut by 2 bases and J by 6 bases, with 13 bases left in between. CDR1 is KGHSH, CDR2 LQKENI, per germline. CDR3 in DNA: TGTGCCAGCTCACCAGGCGGGTCAAACCCTGAAGCTTTCTTT. Translating it yields CASSPGGSNPEAFF.

This clone was recorded once. The CDR3 DNA is TGTGCCAGCAGCGTAGCCGGGGAAGAAGGCTACACCTTC. It encodes CASSVAGEEGYTF. The chain joins TRBV9 to TRBJ1-2; no clear D. This CDR3 comprises 13 residues. Trimming cost V 0 bases and J 8 bases, with 11 bases left between them. CDR1 and CDR2 from the germline V gene are SGDLS and YYNGEE.

The CDR3 sequence is CASSLTGAWSSGNTIYF. The DNA of the CDR3 is TGTGCCAGCAGCTTAACAGGGGCATGGAGCTCTGGAAACACCATATATTTT. The chain recombines TRBV7-2 with TRBJ1-3; 7 nucleotides line up with TRBD1. The CDR3 sequence is 17 residues long. Germline CDR1 is SGHTA and CDR2 is FQGNSA. Losses at the gene ends were 2 bases for V and 0 bases for J; bases not matched to a gene: 7.

The chain combines TRBV7-2 with TRBJ2-5, with TRBD2 identical over 11 bases. CDR1 and CDR2 from the germline V gene are SGHTA and FQGNSA. The CDR3 has 14 amino acids. The J segment lost 5 bases and the V segment lost 4 bases, leaving 3 bases of the junction unmatched. The CDR3 loop is CASSSRLAGETQYF. The DNA for the CDR3 is TGTGCCAGCAGCTCGAGACTAGCGGGGGAGACCCAGTACTTC.

This chain connects TRBV6-6 to TRBJ1-1; 12 nucleotides match TRBD1. Germline V gives CDR1 MNHNY, CDR2 SVGAGI (reference sequence). The ends lost 4 bases at V and 6 bases at J; junction bases unmatched: 9. The CDR3 consists of 16 residues. The CDR3 loop reads CASSSPTGTGGAEAFF. The CDR3 DNA reads TGTGCCAGCAGTTCCCCTACCGGGACAGGGGGCGCTGAAGCTTTCTTT.

In its sample, this clone was seen once. V usage is TRBV6-5 and J usage is TRBJ1-5, with 8 bases fitting TRBD1. V shed 5 bases, J shed 5 bases, and the junction held 5 bases outside the gene matches. The CDR3 spans 14 residues. Germline loops: CDR1 MNHEY, CDR2 SVGAGI. For the CDR3, the DNA is TGTGCCAGCAGTCGGGACAGGACGGATCAGCCCCAGCATTTT. Residues: CASSRDRTDQPQHF.

CDR3 in DNA: TGTGCCAGCTCACCACCGAGTCGCTTGGATACGCAGTATTTT. Translation gives CASSPPSRLDTQYF. The chain joins TRBV18 to TRBJ2-3, with D hard to call. CDR1 is KGHSH, CDR2 LQKENI, per germline. The CDR3 length is 14 residues. Between the trimmed V and J ends, which lost 0 bases and 6 bases, there was a span of 10 bases.

This clone was observed a single time. CDR3 loop: CASSFSGQGNTEAFF. The CDR3 nucleotides are TGCGCCAGCAGCTTTAGTGGGCAGGGCAACACTGAAGCTTTCTTT. The V and J genes are TRBV5-1 and TRBJ1-1, with D maybe TRBD1 (5 bases). Trimming pared 2 bases from V and 2 bases from J, leaving 13 bases between. Germline V gene data show CDR1 as SGHRS and CDR2 as YFSETQ. The CDR3 covers 15 residues.

The chain is built from TRBV5-4 and TRBJ2-7; TRBD2 matches 7 bases. The CDR3 covers 17 residues. Trimming removed 0 bases from V and 1 base from J; junction bases left unmatched: 10. The V gene's germline CDR1 is SGHNT and CDR2 YYREEE (reference sequence). The CDR3: CASSLGSGSGVSYEQYF. The CDR3 region has the DNA TGTGCCAGCAGCTTGGGGTCGGGGAGCGGGGTTTCCTACGAGCAGTACTTC.

The chain carries TRBV5-4 and TRBJ2-6; D tentatively fits TRBD1 or TRBD2 (5 bases each). Trimming took 2 bases from V and 2 from J, leaving 14 bases between them. Germline-derived CDR1 and CDR2 are SGHNT and YYREEE (reference sequence). The CDR3 is made up of 17 amino acids. The CDR3 here is CASSFGGWGTGANVLTF. The CDR3 DNA is TGTGCCAGCAGCTTTGGGGGTTGGGGGACTGGGGCCAACGTCCTGACTTTC.

This clone came up a few times. The V and J genes are TRBV7-2 and TRBJ2-2; 7 nucleotides agree with TRBD2. V dropped 6 bases and J dropped 5; count of bases not matched to a gene: 9. The germline gives CDR1 SGHTA, CDR2 FQGNSA. This CDR3 is built from 15 residues. This CDR3 is CASSTSAGGTGELFF. The CDR3 coding sequence is TGTGCCAGCAGTACTAGCGCTGGAGGGACCGGGGAGCTGTTTTTT. Using reference TRBV7-2 and TRBJ2-2 for the parts outside the CDR3, the full variable domain is GAGVSQSPSNKVTEKGKDVELRCDPISGHTALYWYRQSLGQGLEFLIYFQGNSAPDKSGLPSDRFSAERTGGSVSTLTIQRTQQEDSAVYLCASSTSAGGTGELFFGEGSRLTVL.

This clone was counted only a few times. In DNA, the CDR3 is TGTGCCAGCTCACCACCGGTGGACAGAAACTCACAGTTCTTC. Its protein product is CASSPPVDRNSQFF. The chain couples TRBV18 to TRBJ2-1; a weak D match, TRBD1 (6 bases). The CDR3 has 14 amino acids. Between the trimmed V and J ends, which lost 0 bases and 13 bases, there was a span of 16 bases. Germline V gene sequence: CDR1 KGHSH, CDR2 LQKENI.

This chain connects TRBV7-2 to TRBJ1-2, with 7 positions matching TRBD1. Trimming cost V 5 bases and J 8 bases; bases outside gene matches: 8. Germline loops: CDR1 SGHTA, CDR2 FQGNSA. CDR3 length: 13 amino acids. CDR3 nucleotide sequence: TGTGCCAGCAGCACTTACAGGGGAGAGGGCTACACCTTC. Residues: CASSTYRGEGYTF.

This chain links TRBV19 with TRBJ1-3; D possibly corresponds to TRBD1 (6 bases). V shed 5 bases and J shed 4 bases, with 15 bases lying between them. Germline CDR1 and CDR2: LNHDA and SQIVND (reference sequence). This CDR3 has 15 amino acids. The CDR3 DNA reads TGTGCCAGTAGTGTCGCCGGGACAACGGGAAACACCATATATTTT. This codes for CASSVAGTTGNTIYF. Based on the CDR3 plus reference TRBV19 and TRBJ1-3, the full variable domain is DGGITQSPKYLFRKEGQNVTLSCEQNLNHDAMYWYRQDPGQGLRLIYYSQIVNDFQKGDIAEGYSVSREKKESFPLTVTSAQKNPTAFYLCASSVAGTTGNTIYFGEGSWLTVV.

The CDR3 DNA reads TGTGCCAGCAGCTCCCGAGGAGGGGGCCCCACAGATACGCAGTATTTT. This codes for CASSSRGGGPTDTQYF. The gene calls are TRBV5-5 and TRBJ2-3; a possible D gene is TRBD1 (7 bases). Deletions cut 3 bases from V and 2 bases from J, with 16 bases between. Germline CDR1 and CDR2: SGHKS and YYEKEE (reference sequence). This CDR3 spans 16 amino acids. Using reference TRBV5-5 and TRBJ2-3 for the parts outside the CDR3, the full variable domain is DAGVTQSPTHLIKTRGQQVTLRCSPISGHKSVSWYQQVLGQGPQFIFQYYEKEERGRGNFPDRFSARQFPNYSSELNVNALLLGDSALYLCASSSRGGGPTDTQYFGPGTRLTVL.

The CDR3 is CASSVDLQDTIYF. The CDR3 region has the DNA TGTGCCAGCAGCGTAGATTTGCAGGACACCATATATTTT. V and J are TRBV9 and TRBJ1-3; D gene ambiguous. There are 13 residues in the CDR3. The germline gives CDR1 SGDLS, CDR2 YYNGEE. The V end was cut by 0 bases, the J end by 8 bases, with 9 bases between.

The CDR3 loop is CASSAPEGRGSSYEQYF. CDR3 coding DNA: TGTGCCAGCAGTGCCCCGGAGGGGCGGGGCAGTTCCTACGAGCAGTACTTC. The V call is TRBV2, the J call TRBJ2-7; maybe TRBD2 (6 bases). V shed 4 bases and J shed 1 base, with 20 bases lying between them. From germline, CDR1 is SNHLY and CDR2 FYNNEI. The CDR3 is 17 residues long.

V and J are TRBV6-5 and TRBJ2-1; 7 bases match TRBD1. Germline trimming cut 2 bases from V and 10 bases from J; bases unmatched to any gene: 11. Germline assignment: CDR1 MNHEY and CDR2 SVGAGI. There are 15 residues in the CDR3. This CDR3 is CASSYTPGQIREQFF. CDR3 DNA sequence: TGTGCCAGCAGTTACACGCCGGGACAGATAAGGGAGCAGTTCTTC.

The DNA of the CDR3 is TGCGCCAGCAGCCAAGATGGGCGGACAGCAAAAGCTTTCTTT. Amino acid sequence: CASSQDGRTAKAFF. This chain joins TRBV4-3 and TRBJ1-1, with a weak D call TRBD1 (6 bases). The CDR3 spans 14 residues. V was cut by 0 bases and J by 9 bases, with 14 bases left in between. Germline V gives CDR1 LGHNA, CDR2 YSLEER.

This CDR3 is CSVVGQIPNEQFF. CDR3 DNA sequence: TGCAGCGTTGTGGGACAGATTCCCAATGAGCAGTTCTTC. The V and J genes are TRBV29-1 and TRBJ2-1; 7 bases agree with TRBD1. This CDR3 region has 13 residues. Trimming took 4 bases from V and 6 from J; bases not matched to a gene: 6. Germline V gives CDR1 SQVTM, CDR2 ANQGSEA.